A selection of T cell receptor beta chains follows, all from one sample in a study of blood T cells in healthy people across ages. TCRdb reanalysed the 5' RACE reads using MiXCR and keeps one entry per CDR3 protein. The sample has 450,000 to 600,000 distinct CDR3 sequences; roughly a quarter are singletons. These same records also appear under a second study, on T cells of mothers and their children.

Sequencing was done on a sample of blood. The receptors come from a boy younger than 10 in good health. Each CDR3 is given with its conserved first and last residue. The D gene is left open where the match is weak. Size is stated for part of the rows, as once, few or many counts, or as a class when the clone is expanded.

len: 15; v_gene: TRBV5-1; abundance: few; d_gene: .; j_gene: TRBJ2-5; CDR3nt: TGCGCCAGCAGCTTGTGGACTCCCGCACAAGAGACCCAGTACTTC; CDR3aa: CASSLWTPAQETQYF
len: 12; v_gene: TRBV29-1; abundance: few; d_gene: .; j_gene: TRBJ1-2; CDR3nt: TGCAGCGTTGCGGCAGCGGACTATGGCTACACCTTC; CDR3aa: CSVAAADYGYTF
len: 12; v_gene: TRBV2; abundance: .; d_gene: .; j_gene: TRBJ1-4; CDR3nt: TGTGCCAGCAAGAGAGAGGGCGAAAAACTGTTTTTT; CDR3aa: CASKREGEKLFF
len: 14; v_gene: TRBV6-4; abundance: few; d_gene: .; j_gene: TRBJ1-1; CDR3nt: TGTGCCAGCAGTTCAGACCCTATGAACACTGAAGCTTTCTTT; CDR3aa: CASSSDPMNTEAFF
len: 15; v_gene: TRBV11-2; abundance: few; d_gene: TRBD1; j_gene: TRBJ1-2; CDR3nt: TGTGCCAGCAGCGTACCGGGACAGGGAAACTATGGCTACACCTTC; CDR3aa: CASSVPGQGNYGYTF
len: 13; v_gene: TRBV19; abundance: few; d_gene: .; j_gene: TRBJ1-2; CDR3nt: TGTGCCAGTGCACTGGGGGACGGCCTTATCTACACCTTC; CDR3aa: CASALGDGLIYTF
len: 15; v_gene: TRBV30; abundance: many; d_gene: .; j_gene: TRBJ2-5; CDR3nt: TGTGCCTGGACCCCCCCGGGACTCCCAAGGGAGACCCAGTACTTC; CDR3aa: CAWTPPGLPRETQYF
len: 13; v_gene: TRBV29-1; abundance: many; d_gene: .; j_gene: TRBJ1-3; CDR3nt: TGCAGCGTCTTAAGGGGCTCTGGAAACACCATATATTTT; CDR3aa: CSVLRGSGNTIYF
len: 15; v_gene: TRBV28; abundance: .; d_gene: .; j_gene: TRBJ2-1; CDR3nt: TGTGCCAGCAGTACGGCGGGAAGATCCTACAATGAGCAGTTCTTC; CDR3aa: CASSTAGRSYNEQFF
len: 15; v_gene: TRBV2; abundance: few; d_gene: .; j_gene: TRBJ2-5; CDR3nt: TGTGCCAGCAGATCCCCGCGGGGGCATCAAGAGACCCAGTACTTC; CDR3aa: CASRSPRGHQETQYF
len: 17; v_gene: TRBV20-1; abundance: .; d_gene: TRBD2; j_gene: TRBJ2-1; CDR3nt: TGCAGTGCTAGAGTCGTCCTAGCGGGAGTGGCGTACAATGAGCAGTTCTTC; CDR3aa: CSARVVLAGVAYNEQFF
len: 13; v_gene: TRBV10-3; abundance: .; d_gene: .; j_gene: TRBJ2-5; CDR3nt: TGTGCCATCAGTGAGATGCGGGAAGAGACCCAGTACTTC; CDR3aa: CAISEMREETQYF
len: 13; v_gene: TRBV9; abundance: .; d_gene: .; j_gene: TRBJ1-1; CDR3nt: TGTGCCAGCAGCGTAGGGACGTACACTGAAGCTTTCTTT; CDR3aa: CASSVGTYTEAFF
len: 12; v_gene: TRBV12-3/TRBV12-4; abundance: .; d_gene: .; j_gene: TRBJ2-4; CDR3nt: TGTGCCAGCAGGGTAGCCAAAAACATTCAGTACTTC; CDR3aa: CASRVAKNIQYF
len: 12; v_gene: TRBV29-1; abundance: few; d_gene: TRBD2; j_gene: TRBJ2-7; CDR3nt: TGCAGCGTTGCTAGCCGGGAGGGCCCCCAGTACTTC; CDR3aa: CSVASREGPQYF
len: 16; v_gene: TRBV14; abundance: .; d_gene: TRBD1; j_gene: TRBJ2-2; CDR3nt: TGTGCCAGCAGCCAACTAGGACAGGGGAGCACCGGGGAGCTGTTTTTT; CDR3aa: CASSQLGQGSTGELFF
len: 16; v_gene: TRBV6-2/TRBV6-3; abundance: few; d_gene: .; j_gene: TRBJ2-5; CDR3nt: TGTGCCAGCAGTTACTCGATGCCGGGAAATCAAGAGACCCAGTACTTC; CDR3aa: CASSYSMPGNQETQYF
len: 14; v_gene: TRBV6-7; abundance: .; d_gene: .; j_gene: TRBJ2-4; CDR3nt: TGTGCCAAGGACACCTGTATAGCCAAAAACATTCAGTACTTC; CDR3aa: CAKDTCIAKNIQYF
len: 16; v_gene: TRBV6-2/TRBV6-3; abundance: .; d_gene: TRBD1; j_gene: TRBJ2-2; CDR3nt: TGTGCCAGCAGTTTGGGCAGGGGGCTTGGGACCGGGGAGCTGTTTTTT; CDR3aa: CASSLGRGLGTGELFF
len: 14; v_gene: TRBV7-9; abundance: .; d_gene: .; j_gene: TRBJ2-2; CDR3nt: TGTGCCAGCAGCCCCGGGATAAGAACCGGGGAGCTGTTTTTT; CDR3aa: CASSPGIRTGELFF
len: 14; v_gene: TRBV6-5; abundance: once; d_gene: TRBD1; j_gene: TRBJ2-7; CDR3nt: TGTGCCAGCAGTTGGGGGCCCTCAGGGGGTGAGCAGTACTTC; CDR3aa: CASSWGPSGGEQYF
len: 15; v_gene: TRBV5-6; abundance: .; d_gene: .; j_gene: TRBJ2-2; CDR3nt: TGTGCCAGCAGCTGGGCGGGACTGGACACCGGGGAGCTGTTTTTT; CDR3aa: CASSWAGLDTGELFF
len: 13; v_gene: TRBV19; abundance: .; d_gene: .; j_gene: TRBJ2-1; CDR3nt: TGTGCCAGTAGTGTCACAGGCTACAATGAGCAGTTCTTC; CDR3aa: CASSVTGYNEQFF
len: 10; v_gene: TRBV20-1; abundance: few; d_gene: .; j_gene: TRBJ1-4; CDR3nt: TGCAGTGTAGAGAATGAAAAACTGTTTTTT; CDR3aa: CSVENEKLFF
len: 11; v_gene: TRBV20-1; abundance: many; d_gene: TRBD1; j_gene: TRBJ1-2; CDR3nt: TGCAGTGGGACAGGGAACTATGGCTACACCTTC; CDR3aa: CSGTGNYGYTF
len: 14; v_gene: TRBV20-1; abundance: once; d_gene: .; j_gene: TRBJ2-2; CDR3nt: TGCAGTGCTAGACGTGAGGCGAGGCCCGGGGAGCTGTTTTTT; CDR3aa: CSARREARPGELFF
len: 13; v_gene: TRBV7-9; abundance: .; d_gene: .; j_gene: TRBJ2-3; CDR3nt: TGTGCCAGCAGCTTAATGCGCACAGATACGCAGTATTTT; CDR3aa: CASSLMRTDTQYF
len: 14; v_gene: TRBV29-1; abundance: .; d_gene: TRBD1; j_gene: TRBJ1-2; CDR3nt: TGCAGCGTTGAAAGCCGGACAGGGCCCTATGGCTACACCTTC; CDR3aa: CSVESRTGPYGYTF
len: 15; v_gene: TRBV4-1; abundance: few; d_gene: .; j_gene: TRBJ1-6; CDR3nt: TGCGCCAGCAGCGGGAGAGCGGGGGGGGAATCACCCCTCCACTTT; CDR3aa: CASSGRAGGESPLHF
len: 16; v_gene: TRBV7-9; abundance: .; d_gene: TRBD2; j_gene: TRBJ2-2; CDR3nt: TGTGCCAGCAGCCGTCCGCGGGGGGCGAACACCGGGGAGCTGTTTTTT; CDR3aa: CASSRPRGANTGELFF
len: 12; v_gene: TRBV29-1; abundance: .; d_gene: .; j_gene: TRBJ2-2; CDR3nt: TGCAGCGTTGACCAGGGTTCCGGGGAGCTGTTTTTT; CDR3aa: CSVDQGSGELFF
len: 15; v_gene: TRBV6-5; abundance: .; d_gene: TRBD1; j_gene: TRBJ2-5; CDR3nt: TGTGCCAGCAGCCGTGGAGCAGGGGGCGCGGAGACCCAGTACTTC; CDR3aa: CASSRGAGGAETQYF
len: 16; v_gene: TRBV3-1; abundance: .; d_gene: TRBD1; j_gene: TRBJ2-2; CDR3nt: TGTGCCAGCAGCCCGTTGACAGGGGGTAACACCGGGGAGCTGTTTTTT; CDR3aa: CASSPLTGGNTGELFF
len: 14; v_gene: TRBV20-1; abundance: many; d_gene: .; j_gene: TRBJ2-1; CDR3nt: TGCAGTGCTAGAGACAGGGAGGCCTACAATGAGCAGTTCTTC; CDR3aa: CSARDREAYNEQFF
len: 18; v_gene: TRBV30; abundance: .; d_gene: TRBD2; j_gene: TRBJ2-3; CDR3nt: TGTGCCTGGAGTGTAGGACTAGCGGGAGGGCCGAGCACAGATACGCAGTATTTT; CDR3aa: CAWSVGLAGGPSTDTQYF
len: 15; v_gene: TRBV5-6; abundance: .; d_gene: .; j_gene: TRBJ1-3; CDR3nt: TGTGCCAGCAGACAGACCGGGAACTCTGGAAACACCATATATTTT; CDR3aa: CASRQTGNSGNTIYF
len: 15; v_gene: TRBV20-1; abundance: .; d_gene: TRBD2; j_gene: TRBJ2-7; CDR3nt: TGCAGTGCTAAGCGTAGCGGGAGTGGTTCCTACGAGCAGTACTTC; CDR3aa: CSAKRSGSGSYEQYF
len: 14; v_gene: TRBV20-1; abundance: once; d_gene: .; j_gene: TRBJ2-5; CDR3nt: TGCAGTGCTAGACGACTTAAGGATAAGGAGACCCAGTACTTC; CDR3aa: CSARRLKDKETQYF
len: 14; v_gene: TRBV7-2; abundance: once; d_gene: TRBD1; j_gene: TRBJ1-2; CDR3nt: TGTGCCAGCAGCTTAACCGGGACAGTCTATGGCTACACCTTC; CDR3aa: CASSLTGTVYGYTF
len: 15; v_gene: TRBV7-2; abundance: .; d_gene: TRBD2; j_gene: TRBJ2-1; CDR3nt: TGTGCCAGCACCCCTGGACTAGCAGACTACAATGAGCAGTTCTTC; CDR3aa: CASTPGLADYNEQFF
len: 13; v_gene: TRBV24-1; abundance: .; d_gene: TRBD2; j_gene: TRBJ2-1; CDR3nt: TGTGCCACGGCGGGGGGCTCGCACAATGAGCAGTTCTTC; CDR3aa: CATAGGSHNEQFF
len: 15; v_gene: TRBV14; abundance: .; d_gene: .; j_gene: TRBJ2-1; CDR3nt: TGTGCCAGCAGCCAAGACTGGGCTAGGGGCAGTGAGCAGTTCTTC; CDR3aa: CASSQDWARGSEQFF
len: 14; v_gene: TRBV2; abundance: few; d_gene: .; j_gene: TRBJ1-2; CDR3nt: TGTGCCAGCAGTGAGCAGGGGAGGAACTATGGCTACACCTTC; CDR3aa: CASSEQGRNYGYTF
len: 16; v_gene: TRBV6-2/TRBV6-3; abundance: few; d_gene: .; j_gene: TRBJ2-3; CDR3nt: TGTGCCAGCAGTCCCCTTCGGGGGCTGGGCACAGATACGCAGTATTTT; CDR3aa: CASSPLRGLGTDTQYF
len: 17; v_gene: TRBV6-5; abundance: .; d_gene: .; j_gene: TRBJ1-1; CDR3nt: TGTGCCAGCAGTACTGGGACCGCTATTCTACCAAACACTGAAGCTTTCTTT; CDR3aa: CASSTGTAILPNTEAFF
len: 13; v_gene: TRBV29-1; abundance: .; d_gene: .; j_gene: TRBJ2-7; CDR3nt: TGCAGCGTTGAAGATGGGCCGTTGTGGGAGCAGTACTTC; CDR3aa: CSVEDGPLWEQYF
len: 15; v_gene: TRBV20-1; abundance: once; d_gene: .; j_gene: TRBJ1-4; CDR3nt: TGCAGTGCTAGAGAGGGGGGGAGAAGAGGTGAAAAACTGTTTTTT; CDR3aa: CSAREGGRRGEKLFF
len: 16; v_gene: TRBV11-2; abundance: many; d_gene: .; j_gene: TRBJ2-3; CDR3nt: TGTGCCAGCAGCCCCTCACCGAGGGGGGGCACAGATACGCAGTATTTT; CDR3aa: CASSPSPRGGTDTQYF
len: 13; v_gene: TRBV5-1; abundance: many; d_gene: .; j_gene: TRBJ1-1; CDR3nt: TGTGCCAGCAGCTTAGCAGGTAACACTGAAGCTTTCTTT; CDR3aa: CASSLAGNTEAFF
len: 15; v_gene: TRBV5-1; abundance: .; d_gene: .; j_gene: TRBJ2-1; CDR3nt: TGCGCCAGCAGCACCACTTGGAGTAAGAGCAATGAGCAGTTCTTC; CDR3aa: CASSTTWSKSNEQFF
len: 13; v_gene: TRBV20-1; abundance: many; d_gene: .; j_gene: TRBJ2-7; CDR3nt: TGCAGTGCTAGAGAGGGGGGCCTCTCCGAGCAGTACTTC; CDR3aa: CSAREGGLSEQYF
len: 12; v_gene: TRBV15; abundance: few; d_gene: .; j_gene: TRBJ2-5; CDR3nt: TGTGCCACCAGCAGAGATCATAAGGGGACGGACTTC; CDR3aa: CATSRDHKGTDF
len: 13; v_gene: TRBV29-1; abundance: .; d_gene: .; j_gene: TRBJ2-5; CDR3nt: TGCAGCGTTAGCCCCGGGGCGGAAGAGACCCAGTACTTC; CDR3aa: CSVSPGAEETQYF
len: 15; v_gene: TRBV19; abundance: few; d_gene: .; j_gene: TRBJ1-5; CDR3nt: TGTGCCAGTAGTTTTCGGACACTTAGCAATCAGCCCCAGCATTTT; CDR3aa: CASSFRTLSNQPQHF